This TCR beta chain was sequenced during a study of cytomegalovirus exposure and HLA in healthy donors. Study results and caveats: Cytomegalovirus-associated status was assigned to fewer than 200 TCR beta chains. Analyzed later, association rates of TCRs varied across HLA loci, with DRB1 most and HLA-C fewest. Earlier findings revealed that most TCR beta V segments proved productive either about 90% or about 30% of the time. As confirmed in vitro, a few CMV-associated chains were specific for CMV antigens.

For this clone: The antigen remains undetermined.

Germline V CDR1 and CDR2: LNHNV, YYDKDF (reference sequence). CDR3 length equals 17 residues. V was clipped by 0 bases and J by 2 bases, with 15 bases between them. Use of 60 Vbeta and 13 Jbeta primers characterized the PCR. Libraries were prepared by immunoSEQ multiplex PCR; TCRdb keeps only in-frame clonotypes and omits some of them. The repertoire includes about 120,000 clones, around 85% of them detected once, and under 4.5% sits in the top ten. The sequence was collected from a man between 18 and 29 years old in good health and CMV-seropositive. The sample was PBMCs. This chain joins TRBV15 and TRBJ2-3; D might be TRBD1 (6 bases). DNA of the CDR3: TGTGCCACCAGCAGAGATCGAACGACAGGAAACACAGATACGCAGTATTTT. Protein: CATSRDRTTGNTDTQYF.